The clone carrying this TCR beta chain was detected only a few times. The data derive from a study of graft-versus-host responses after intestinal transplantation. In the study overall: Every one of the recipients received anti-thymocyte globulin induction and afterwards took tacrolimus and steroids for about 3 years.

Sequenced by immunoSEQ multiplex PCR; TCRdb stores in-frame clones only, minus some. The sample lists 35,000 to 45,000 clones, roughly 91% occurring once. Germline lookup yields CDR1 LNHDA and CDR2 SQIVND (reference sequence). This CDR3 spans 14 amino acids. Between the trimmed V and J ends, which lost 6 bases and 4 bases, there was a span of 15 bases. This receptor was identified in a human patient who received an intestinal transplant, so some T cells may come from the graft donor. This sample comprised PBMCs, obtained 260 to 270 days after transplant. The chain joins TRBV19 to TRBJ1-1; TRBD1 is a possible D gene (6 bases). CDR3 sequence (DNA): TGTGCCAGTAGCCCGACAGGCAGGGTCACTGAAGCTTTCTTT. Protein: CASSPTGRVTEAFF.